This TCR beta chain appears in the sequencing data of a study of Ad26.COV2.S vaccination and SARS-CoV-2 variants. Concerning this clone itself: As yet, its antigen is unknown.

Findings and limits, study-wide: Using TCR breadth and depth analyses may have led to underestimated total T cell responses.

Between the trimmed V and J ends, which lost 8 bases and 6 bases, there was a span of 11 bases. This CDR3 is 12 amino acids long. Germline V lookup: CDR1 LNHDA, CDR2 SQIVND (reference sequence). Profiled with immunoSEQ multiplex PCR; TCRdb holds only in-frame clones, not every one. The table includes about 280,000 clones, 70% to 90% detected once. Treatment noted: 15 to 20 received Ad26.COV2.S at low or high dose, single or two shots; about 5 received placebo; per-sample allocation not given. Day 63 after the first vaccine or placebo injection was the time point for sampling. Sequencing was performed on peripheral blood, taken in a trial of Ad26.COV2.S vaccine versus placebo. The gene calls are TRBV19 and TRBJ2-1, with D uncertain. This receptor was obtained from a person between 18 and 60 years old who received the Ad26.COV2.S COVID-19 vaccine or a placebo. CDR3: CASCSNINEQFF. CDR3 in DNA: TGTGCCAGTTGTTCGAACATCAATGAGCAGTTCTTC.